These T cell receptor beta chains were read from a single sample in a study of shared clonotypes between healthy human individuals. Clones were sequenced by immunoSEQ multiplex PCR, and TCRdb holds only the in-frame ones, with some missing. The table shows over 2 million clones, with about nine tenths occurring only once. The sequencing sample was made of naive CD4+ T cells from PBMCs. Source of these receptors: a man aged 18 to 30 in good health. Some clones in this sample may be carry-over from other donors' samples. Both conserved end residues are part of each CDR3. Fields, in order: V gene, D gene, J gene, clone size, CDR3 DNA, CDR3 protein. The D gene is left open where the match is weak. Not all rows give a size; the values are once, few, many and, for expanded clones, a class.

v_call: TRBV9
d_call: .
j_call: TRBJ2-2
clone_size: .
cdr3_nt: TGTGCCAGCAGCGTAGCTTCGGCAACCGGGGAGCTGTTTTTT
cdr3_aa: CASSVASATGELFF

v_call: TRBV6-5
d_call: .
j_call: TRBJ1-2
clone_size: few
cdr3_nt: TGTGCCAGCAGTTACTCGGGTTATGGCTACACCTTC
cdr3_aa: CASSYSGYGYTF

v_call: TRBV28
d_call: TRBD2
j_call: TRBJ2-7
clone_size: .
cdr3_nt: TGTGCCAGCAGATTCCCGGGACTAGCGGGATACGGCGAGCAGTACTTC
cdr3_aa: CASRFPGLAGYGEQYF

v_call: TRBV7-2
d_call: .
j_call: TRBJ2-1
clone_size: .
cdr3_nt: TGTGCCATCCATGGGGGAGGCTCCTACAATGAGCAGTTCTTC
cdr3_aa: CAIHGGGSYNEQFF

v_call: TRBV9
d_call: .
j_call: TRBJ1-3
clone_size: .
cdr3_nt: TGTGCCAGCAGCGTAGCGGTTCACCTCTCTGGAAACACCATATATTTT
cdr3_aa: CASSVAVHLSGNTIYF

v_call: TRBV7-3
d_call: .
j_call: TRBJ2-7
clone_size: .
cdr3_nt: TGTGCCAGCAGCTTAATGCCTAGCTTTGGGGAGCAGTACTTC
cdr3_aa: CASSLMPSFGEQYF

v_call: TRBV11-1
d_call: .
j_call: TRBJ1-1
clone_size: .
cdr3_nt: TGTGCCAGCAGCTTAGCCCTTACAGGGAGGGCTGAAGCTTTCTTT
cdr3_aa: CASSLALTGRAEAFF

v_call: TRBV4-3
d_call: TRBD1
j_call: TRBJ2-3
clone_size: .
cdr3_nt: TGCGCCAGCAGCCAAGACCGACAGGGGGCCCTGGGTACGCAGTATTTT
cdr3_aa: CASSQDRQGALGTQYF

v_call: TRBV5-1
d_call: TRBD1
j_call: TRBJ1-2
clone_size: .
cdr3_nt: TGCGCCAGCAGACTGGGACAGGATGGCTACACCTTC
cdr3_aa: CASRLGQDGYTF

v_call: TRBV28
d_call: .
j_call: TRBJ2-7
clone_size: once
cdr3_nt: TGTGCCAGCAGTTTACGTACAGGCCAGCCATCCTACGAGCAGTACTTC
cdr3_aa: CASSLRTGQPSYEQYF

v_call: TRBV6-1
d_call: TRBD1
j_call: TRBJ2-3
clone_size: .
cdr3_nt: TGTGCCAGCAGTGAACTGAGGACAGGCATTAGGGATACGCAGTATTTT
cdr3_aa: CASSELRTGIRDTQYF

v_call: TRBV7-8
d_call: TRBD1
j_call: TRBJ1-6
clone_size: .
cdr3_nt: TGTGCCAGCAGCTTAGCGCTCAGGGGGAGCTCCTATAATTCACCCCTCCACTTT
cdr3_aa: CASSLALRGSSYNSPLHF

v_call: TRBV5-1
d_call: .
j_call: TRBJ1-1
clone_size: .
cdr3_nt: TGCGCCAGCAGCTCCGGGGGAGTCACTGAAGCTTTCTTT
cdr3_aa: CASSSGGVTEAFF

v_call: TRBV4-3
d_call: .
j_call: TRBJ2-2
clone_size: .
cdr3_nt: TGCGCCAGCAGCCAAGTTCGATCGAACACCGGGGAGCTGTTTTTT
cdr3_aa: CASSQVRSNTGELFF

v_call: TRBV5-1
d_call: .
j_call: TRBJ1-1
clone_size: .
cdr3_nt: TGCGCCAGCGAGGGGGGTGCGAACACTGAAGCTTTCTTT
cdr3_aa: CASEGGANTEAFF

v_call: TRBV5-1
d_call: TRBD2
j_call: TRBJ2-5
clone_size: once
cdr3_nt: TGCGCCAGCAGCTTGGCCGTCTCTGCGCTAGCGGGGGTGTTAGGGGAGCAGTACTTC
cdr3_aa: CASSLAVSALAGVLGEQYF

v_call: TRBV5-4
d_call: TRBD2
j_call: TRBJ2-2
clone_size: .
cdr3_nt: TGTGCCAGCAGCCGGGGACTAGCGGGAGGGAACACCGGGGAGCTGTTTTTT
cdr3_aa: CASSRGLAGGNTGELFF

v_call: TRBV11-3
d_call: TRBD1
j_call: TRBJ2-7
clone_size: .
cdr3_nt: TGTGCCAGCAGCTTCCTACAGGGGACCGGCGAGCAGTACTTC
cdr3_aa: CASSFLQGTGEQYF

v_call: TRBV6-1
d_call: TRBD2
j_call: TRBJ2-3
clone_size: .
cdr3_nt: TGTGCCAGCAGCCCACAACCATGGGAGGGAGATACGCAGTATTTT
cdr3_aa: CASSPQPWEGDTQYF

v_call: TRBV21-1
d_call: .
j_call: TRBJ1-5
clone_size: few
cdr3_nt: TGTGCCAGCAGCAAACCGGGACAGGGGAGTCAGCCCCAGCATTTT
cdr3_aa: CASSKPGQGSQPQHF

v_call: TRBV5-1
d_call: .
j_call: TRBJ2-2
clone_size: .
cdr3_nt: TGCGCCAGCAGCTTGGATGGAACCGGGGAGCTGTTTTTT
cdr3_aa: CASSLDGTGELFF

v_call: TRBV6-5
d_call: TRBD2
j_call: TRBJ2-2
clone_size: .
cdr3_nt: TGTGCCAGCAGTCGACTAGCGGGGAACACCGGGGAGCTGTTTTTT
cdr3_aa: CASSRLAGNTGELFF

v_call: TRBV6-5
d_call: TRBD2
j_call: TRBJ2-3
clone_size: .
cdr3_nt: TGTGCCAGCAGTTACGGGGGGGTCGAGGGCACAGATACGCAGTATTTT
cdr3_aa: CASSYGGVEGTDTQYF

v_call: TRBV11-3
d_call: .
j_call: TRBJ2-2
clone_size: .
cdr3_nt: TGTGCCAGCAGCTCCTCCCGTCGGGAAGACACCGGGGAGCTGTTTTTT
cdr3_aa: CASSSSRREDTGELFF

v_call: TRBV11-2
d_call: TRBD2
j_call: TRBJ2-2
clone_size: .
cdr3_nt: TGTGCCAGCAGCTTAGGAGTACTAGCGGGAGACGCCGGGGAGCTGTTTTTT
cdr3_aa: CASSLGVLAGDAGELFF

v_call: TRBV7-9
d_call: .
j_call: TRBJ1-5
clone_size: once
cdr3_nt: TGTGCCAGCAGCTTAGGCGCGGGGAATCAGCCCCAGCATTTT
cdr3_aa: CASSLGAGNQPQHF

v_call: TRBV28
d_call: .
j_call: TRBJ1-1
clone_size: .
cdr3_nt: TGTGCCAGCAGTCGGGCGGGGACTGAAGCTTTCTTT
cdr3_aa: CASSRAGTEAFF

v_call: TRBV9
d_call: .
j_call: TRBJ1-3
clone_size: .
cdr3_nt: TGTGCCAGCAGCCGAGGCGACAGCGCTGGAAACACCATATATTTT
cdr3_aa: CASSRGDSAGNTIYF

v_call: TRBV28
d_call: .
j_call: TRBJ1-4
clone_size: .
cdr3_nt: TGTGCCAGCATCCCTAGCGCAGGGCCTAATGAAAAACTGTTTTTT
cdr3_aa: CASIPSAGPNEKLFF

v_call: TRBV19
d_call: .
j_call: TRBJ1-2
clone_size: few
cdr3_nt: TGTGCCAGTAGTATACAGGGGAACTATGGCTACACCTTC
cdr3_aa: CASSIQGNYGYTF

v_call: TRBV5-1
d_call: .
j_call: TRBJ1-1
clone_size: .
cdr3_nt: TGCGCCAGCAGCTTGGCCGCCAGGAGAAACACTGAAGCTTTCTTT
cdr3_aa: CASSLAARRNTEAFF

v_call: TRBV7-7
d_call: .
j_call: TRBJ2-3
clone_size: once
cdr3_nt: TGTGCCAGCAGCCCGGGTTCGGGTGGGAGCACAGATACGCAGTATTTT
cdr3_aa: CASSPGSGGSTDTQYF

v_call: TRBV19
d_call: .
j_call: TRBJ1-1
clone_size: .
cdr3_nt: TGTGCCACCTCTTGGGGACGGGGAGCCTCTGAAGCTTTCTTT
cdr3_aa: CATSWGRGASEAFF

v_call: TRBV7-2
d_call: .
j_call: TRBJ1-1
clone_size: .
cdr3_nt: TGTGCCAGCAGCTTAATGGTCGGGAACACTGAAGCTTTCTTT
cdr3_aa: CASSLMVGNTEAFF

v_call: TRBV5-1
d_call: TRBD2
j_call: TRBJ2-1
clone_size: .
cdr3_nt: TGCGCCAGCAGCTTGGTAGCAGCGGGGGGAAATGAGCAGTTCTTC
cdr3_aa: CASSLVAAGGNEQFF

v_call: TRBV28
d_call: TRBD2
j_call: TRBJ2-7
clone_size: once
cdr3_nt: TGTGCCAGCAGATCTAGCGGGAGTCATTACGAGCAGTACTTC
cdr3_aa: CASRSSGSHYEQYF

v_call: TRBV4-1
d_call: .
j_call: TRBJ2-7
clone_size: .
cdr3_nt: TGCGCCAGCAGCCAAGTGCCCCCGGGTCCCTTCACCGTTTACGAGCAGTACTTC
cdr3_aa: CASSQVPPGPFTVYEQYF

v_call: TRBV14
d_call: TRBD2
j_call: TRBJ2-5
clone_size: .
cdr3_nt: TGTGCCAGCAGCCCTGGGACTAGCGGGAATGGGGAGACCCAGTACTTC
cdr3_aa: CASSPGTSGNGETQYF

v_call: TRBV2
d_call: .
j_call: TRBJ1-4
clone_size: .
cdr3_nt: TGTGCCAGCCGTGGACGAGAGGAAAAACTGTTTTTT
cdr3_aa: CASRGREEKLFF

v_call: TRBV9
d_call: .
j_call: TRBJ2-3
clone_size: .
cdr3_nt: TGTGCCAGCAGCGTAACGGGCACAAGAGATACGCAGTATTTT
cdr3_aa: CASSVTGTRDTQYF

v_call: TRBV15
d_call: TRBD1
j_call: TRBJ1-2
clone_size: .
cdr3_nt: TGTGCCACCAGCCCCGGGACAGCCTATGGCTACACCTTC
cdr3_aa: CATSPGTAYGYTF

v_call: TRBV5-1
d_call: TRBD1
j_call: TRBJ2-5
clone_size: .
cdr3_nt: TGCGCCACCGCACGTACCGGGACAGGGGGAGAGACCCAGTACTTC
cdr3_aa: CATARTGTGGETQYF

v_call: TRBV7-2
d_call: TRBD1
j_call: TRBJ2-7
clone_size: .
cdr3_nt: TGTGCCAGCAGCTTAGAGGGACAGGGCCCCTACGAGCAGTACTTC
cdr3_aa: CASSLEGQGPYEQYF

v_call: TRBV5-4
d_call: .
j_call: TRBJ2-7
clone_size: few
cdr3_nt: TGTGCCAGCCATATATGGGGCAGGCGCAATTATGGGCAGTACTTC
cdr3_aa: CASHIWGRRNYGQYF

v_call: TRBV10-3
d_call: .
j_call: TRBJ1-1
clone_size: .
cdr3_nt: TGTGCCATCAGTGAGGGGTACCTTGAAGCTTTCTTT
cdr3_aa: CAISEGYLEAFF

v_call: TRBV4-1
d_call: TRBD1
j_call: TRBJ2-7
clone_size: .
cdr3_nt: TGCGCCAGCAGCCAAACTGAGGGGGGACAGGGGATCTACGAGCAGTACTTC
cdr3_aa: CASSQTEGGQGIYEQYF

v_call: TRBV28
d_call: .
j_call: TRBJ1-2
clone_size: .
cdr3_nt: TGTGCCAGCAGCGGTAGCAGGGGTAACTATGGCTACACCTTC
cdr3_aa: CASSGSRGNYGYTF

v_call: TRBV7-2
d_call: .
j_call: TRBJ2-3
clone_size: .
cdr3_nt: TGTGCCAGCAGCTTAGCCAGCACAGATACGCAGTATTTT
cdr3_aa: CASSLASTDTQYF

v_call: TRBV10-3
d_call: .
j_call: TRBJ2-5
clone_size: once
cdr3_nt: TGTGCCACCGGACGAAATGCCCGGGACGGCGAGACCCAGTACTTC
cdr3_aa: CATGRNARDGETQYF

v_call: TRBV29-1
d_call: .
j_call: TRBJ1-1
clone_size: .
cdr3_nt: TGCAGCGTTGAGGGGGGAAACACTGAAGCTTTCTTT
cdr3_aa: CSVEGGNTEAFF

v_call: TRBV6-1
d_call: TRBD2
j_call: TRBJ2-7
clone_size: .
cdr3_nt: TGTGCCAGCAGTGAAGTACGGGCTAGCGGGACCCACGAGCAGTACTTC
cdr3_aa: CASSEVRASGTHEQYF

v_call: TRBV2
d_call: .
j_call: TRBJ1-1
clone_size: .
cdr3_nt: TGTGCCAGCAGAGGGGCGGGTAACACTGAAGCTTTCTTT
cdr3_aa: CASRGAGNTEAFF

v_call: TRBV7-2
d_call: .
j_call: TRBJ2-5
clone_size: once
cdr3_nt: TGTGCCAGCAGCTCGAAAGGACACCAAGAGACCCAGTACTTC
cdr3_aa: CASSSKGHQETQYF

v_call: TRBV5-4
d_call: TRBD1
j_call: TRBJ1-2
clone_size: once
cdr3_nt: TGTGCCAGCAGTGGACAGGGGAGGTATGGCTACACCTTC
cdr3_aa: CASSGQGRYGYTF

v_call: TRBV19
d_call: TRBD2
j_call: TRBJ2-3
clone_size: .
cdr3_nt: TGTGCCAGTAGTGCACGACTAGCGGGGGGTACAGATACGCAGTATTTT
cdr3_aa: CASSARLAGGTDTQYF

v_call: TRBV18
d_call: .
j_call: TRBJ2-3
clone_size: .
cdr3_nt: TGTGCCAGCTCACCGGTAAGCGGAACTAGCACAGATACGCAGTATTTT
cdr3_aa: CASSPVSGTSTDTQYF

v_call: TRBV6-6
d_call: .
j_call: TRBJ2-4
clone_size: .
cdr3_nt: TGTGCCAGCATCCAGGGGGGAATAGCCAAAAACATTCAGTACTTC
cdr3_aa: CASIQGGIAKNIQYF

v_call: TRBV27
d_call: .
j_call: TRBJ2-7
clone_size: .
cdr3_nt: TGTGCCAGCAGTACCTCCTTCTCCTACGAGCAGTACTTC
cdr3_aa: CASSTSFSYEQYF

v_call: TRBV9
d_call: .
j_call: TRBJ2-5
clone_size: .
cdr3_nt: TGTGCCAGCAGCAAGACAGGTGGGGAGACCCAGTACTTC
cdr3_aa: CASSKTGGETQYF

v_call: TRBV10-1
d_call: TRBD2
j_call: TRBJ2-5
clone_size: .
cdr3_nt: TGCGCCAGCACACAACTAGCGGAAGAGACCCAGTACTTC
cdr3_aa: CASTQLAEETQYF